What follows is one T cell receptor beta chain and its context. What it binds is not known. In germline, CDR1 is MGHRA, CDR2 YSYEKL. Losses at the gene ends were 0 bases for V and 0 bases for J; bases not matched to a gene: 3. The CDR3 is 17 amino acids. The data belong to a study of identical twins. TCRdb re-called the 5' RACE reads through MiXCR, storing one row per CDR3 protein. The repertoire holds some 660,000 distinct CDR3 sequences, with 8% to 9% as singletons. Study-wide findings and caveats: Beta out-of-frame sequences showed weaker excess twin sharing.

The sample also formed part of further work on yellow fever vaccine responses in identical twins.

Material for sequencing was PBMCs. This sequence originates from a woman aged 18-29 years in good health. The chain uses TRBV4-1 and TRBJ2-3; 10 nucleotides agree with TRBD2. CDR3 in amino acids: CASSQDRGLASTDTQYF. The CDR3 DNA sequence: TGCGCCAGCAGCCAAGATCGGGGACTAGCGAGCACAGATACGCAGTATTTT.